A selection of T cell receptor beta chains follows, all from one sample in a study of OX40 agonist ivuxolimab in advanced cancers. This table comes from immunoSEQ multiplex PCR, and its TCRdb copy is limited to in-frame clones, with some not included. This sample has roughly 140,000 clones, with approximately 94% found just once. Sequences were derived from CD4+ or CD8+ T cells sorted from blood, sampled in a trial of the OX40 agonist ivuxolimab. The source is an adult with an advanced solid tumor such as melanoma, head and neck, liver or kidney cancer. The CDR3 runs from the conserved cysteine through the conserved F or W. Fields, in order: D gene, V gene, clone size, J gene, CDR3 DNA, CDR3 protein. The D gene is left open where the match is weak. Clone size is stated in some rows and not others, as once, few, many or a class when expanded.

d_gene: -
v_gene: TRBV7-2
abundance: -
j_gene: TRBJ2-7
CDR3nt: TGTGCCAGCAGCTTCCCCCCTGGGACGTCGACCTACGAGCAGTACTTC
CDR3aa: CASSFPPGTSTYEQYF

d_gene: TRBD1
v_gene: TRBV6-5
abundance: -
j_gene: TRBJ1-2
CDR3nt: TGTGCCAGCAGTTACTCGTACAGGGGGCCTAACTATGGCTACACCTTC
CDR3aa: CASSYSYRGPNYGYTF

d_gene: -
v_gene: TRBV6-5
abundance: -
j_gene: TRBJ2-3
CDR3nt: TGTGCCAGCCGCCCGGGGCCTGGAGATACGCAGTATTTT
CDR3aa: CASRPGPGDTQYF

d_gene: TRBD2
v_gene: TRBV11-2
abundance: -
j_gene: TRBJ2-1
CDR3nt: TGTGCCAGCAGCTCGGGACTAGCGGGGGGCACTGAGCAGTTCTTC
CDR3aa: CASSSGLAGGTEQFF

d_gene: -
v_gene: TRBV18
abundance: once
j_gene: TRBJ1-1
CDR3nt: TGTGCCAGCTCACCATGGATAGGTGAAGCTTTCTTT
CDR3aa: CASSPWIGEAFF

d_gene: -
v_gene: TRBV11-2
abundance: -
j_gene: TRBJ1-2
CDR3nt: TGTGCCAGCAGCTTGGGAGTAGGGGGGTCTGGCTACACCTTC
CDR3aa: CASSLGVGGSGYTF

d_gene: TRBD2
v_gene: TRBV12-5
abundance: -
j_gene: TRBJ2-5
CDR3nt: TGTGCTAGTGGCCCTGGGGTGCTAGCGGCCCAAGAGACCCAGTACTTC
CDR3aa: CASGPGVLAAQETQYF

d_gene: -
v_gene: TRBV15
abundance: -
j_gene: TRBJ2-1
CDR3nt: TGTGCCACCAGCAAAAAACTAGCCCAGCTCTCCTACAATGAGCAGTTCTTC
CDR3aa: CATSKKLAQLSYNEQFF

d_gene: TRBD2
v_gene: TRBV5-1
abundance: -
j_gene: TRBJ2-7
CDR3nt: TGCGCCAGCAGCCGGACTAGCGGGGCGAGCTCCTACGAGCAGTACTTC
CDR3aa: CASSRTSGASSYEQYF

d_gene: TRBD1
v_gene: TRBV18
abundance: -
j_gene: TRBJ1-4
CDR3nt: TGTGCCAGCTCACCTCGGGACAGTGAAAAACTGTTTTTT
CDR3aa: CASSPRDSEKLFF

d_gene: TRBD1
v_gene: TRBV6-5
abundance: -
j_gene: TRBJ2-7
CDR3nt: TGTGCCAGCAGTTACTCTACTACAGGGGTCTACGAGCAGTACTTC
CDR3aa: CASSYSTTGVYEQYF

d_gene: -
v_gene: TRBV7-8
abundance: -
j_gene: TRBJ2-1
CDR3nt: TGTGCCAGCAGCGGGACTTTGTACAATGAGCAGTTCTTC
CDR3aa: CASSGTLYNEQFF

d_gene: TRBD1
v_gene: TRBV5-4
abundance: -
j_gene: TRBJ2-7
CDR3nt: TGTGCCAGCAGCCGGAGGGGACAGGGGAATGACGAGCAGTACTTC
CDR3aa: CASSRRGQGNDEQYF

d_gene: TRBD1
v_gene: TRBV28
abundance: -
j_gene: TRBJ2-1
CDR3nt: TGTGCCAGCAGTTCCCCAGGACAGGGGGCGGGCTATGAGCAGTTCTTC
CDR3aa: CASSSPGQGAGYEQFF

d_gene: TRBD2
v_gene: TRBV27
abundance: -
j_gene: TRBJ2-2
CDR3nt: TGTGCCAGCAGTTCTTACCGGGAGCGGGAGAACACCGGGGAGCTGTTTTTT
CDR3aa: CASSSYRERENTGELFF

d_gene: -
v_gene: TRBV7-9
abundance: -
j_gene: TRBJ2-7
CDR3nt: TGTGCCAGCAGCACAAACAATAAGGGGACATATTTCTTC
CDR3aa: CASSTNNKGTYFF

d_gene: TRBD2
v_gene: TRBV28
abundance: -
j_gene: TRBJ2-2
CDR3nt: TGTGCCAGCACCCAAGGGGGTCGACTAGCGGGAGGGACGAACACCGGGGAGCTGTTTTTT
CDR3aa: CASTQGGRLAGGTNTGELFF

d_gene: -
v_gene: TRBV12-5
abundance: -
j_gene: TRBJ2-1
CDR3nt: TGTGCTAGTGGTGGACAGTTAAGAGGTGAGCAGTTCTTC
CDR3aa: CASGGQLRGEQFF

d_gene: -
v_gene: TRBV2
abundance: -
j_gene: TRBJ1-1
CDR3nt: TGTGCCAGCAGTGAAGCGCCGGGAATAATAAATGAAGCTTTCTTT
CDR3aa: CASSEAPGIINEAFF

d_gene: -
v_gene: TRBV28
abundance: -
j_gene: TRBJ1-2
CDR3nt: TGTGCCAGCAGTTTAAACCCTCAGTATGGCTACACCTTC
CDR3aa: CASSLNPQYGYTF

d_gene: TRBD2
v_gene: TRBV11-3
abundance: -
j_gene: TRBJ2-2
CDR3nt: TGTGCCAGCACCCCCGGACTTGGGACTAGCGCGAACACCGGGGAGCTGTTTTTT
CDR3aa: CASTPGLGTSANTGELFF

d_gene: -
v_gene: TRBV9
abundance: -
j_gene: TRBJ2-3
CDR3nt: TGTGCCAGCAGCGTAGTTGAGGGTAACCTCTACACAGATACGCAGTATTTT
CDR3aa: CASSVVEGNLYTDTQYF